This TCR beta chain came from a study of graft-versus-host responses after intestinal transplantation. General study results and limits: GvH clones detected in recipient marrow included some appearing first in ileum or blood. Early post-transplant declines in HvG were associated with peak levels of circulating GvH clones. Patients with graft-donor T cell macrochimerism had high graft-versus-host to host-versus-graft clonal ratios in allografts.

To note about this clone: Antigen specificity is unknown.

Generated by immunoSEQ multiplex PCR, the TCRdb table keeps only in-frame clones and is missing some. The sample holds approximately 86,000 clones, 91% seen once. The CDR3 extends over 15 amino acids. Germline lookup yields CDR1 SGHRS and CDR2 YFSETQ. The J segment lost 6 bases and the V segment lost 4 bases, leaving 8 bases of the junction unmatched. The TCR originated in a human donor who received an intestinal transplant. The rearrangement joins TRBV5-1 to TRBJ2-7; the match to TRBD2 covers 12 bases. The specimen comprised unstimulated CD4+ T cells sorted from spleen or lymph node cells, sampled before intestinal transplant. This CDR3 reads CASSTLAGGRGEQYF. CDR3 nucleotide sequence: TGCGCCAGCAGCACACTAGCGGGGGGACGCGGCGAGCAGTACTTC.